Below are 15 T cell receptor beta chains sequenced from a single sample in a study of cytomegalovirus exposure and HLA in healthy donors. The PCR had 60 Vbeta and 13 Jbeta primers. Using immunoSEQ multiplex PCR, the repertoire was profiled, and TCRdb retains in-frame clones only, with some absent. The profile shows around 150,000 clones, about 80% of them singletons. Sequencing input: PBMCs. The source is a man aged 35 to 55 in good health and CMV-seronegative.

This chain links TRBV6-5 with TRBJ2-7; 10 nucleotides line up with TRBD1. The V and J ends lost 5 bases and 3 bases, in that order; junction bases with no gene match: 7. Germline CDR1 reads MNHEY; CDR2 reads SVGAGI. The CDR3 extends over 15 amino acids. CDR3 coding DNA: TGTGCCAGCAGTCGAGGACAGGGGGGGATCTACGAGCAGTACTTC. This codes for CASSRGQGGIYEQYF.

The rearrangement joins TRBV30 to TRBJ2-5; D gene uncertain. TRBJ2-7 explains the end of the DNA better; the J call may be wrong. There are 14 residues in the CDR3. In germline, CDR1 is GTSNPN, CDR2 SVGIG (reference sequence). In nucleotides, the CDR3 is TGTGCCTCCAGCATCGTTGGTGACTCCTACGAGCAGTACTTC. It codes for CASSIVGDSYEQYF.

The chain has TRBV6-5 and TRBJ2-7, with 11 bases identical to TRBD1. CDR3 length: 14 residues. J was trimmed by 2 bases and V by 10 bases; bases with no gene match: 7. The V gene's germline CDR1 is MNHEY and CDR2 SVGAGI. CDR3 bases: TGTGCCACCAGCTTGGGACAGGGGGCCTACGAGCAGTACTTC. This codes for CATSLGQGAYEQYF.

The gene calls are TRBV4-3 and TRBJ2-3; D uncertain. The CDR3 totals 16 residues. Trimming stripped 0 bases from V and 6 bases from J, with 16 bases between. The germline gives CDR1 LGHNA, CDR2 YSLEER. The CDR3 coding sequence is TGCGCCAGCAGCCAAGAGGGCAGACCGCCTTTTGATACGCAGTATTTT. It codes for CASSQEGRPPFDTQYF.

The rearrangement joins TRBV19 to TRBJ1-4, with 8 bases matching TRBD1. V trimming: 5 bases; J trimming: 7 bases; junction bases outside the gene matches: 9. Per germline, CDR1 LNHDA and CDR2 SQIVND (reference sequence). The CDR3 runs 15 residues. The CDR3 sequence: CASSLNRGIVEKLFF. Written as DNA, the CDR3 is TGTGCCAGTAGTCTGAACAGGGGGATCGTTGAAAAACTGTTTTTT.

J is TRBJ2-2 and V is TRBV27, with 9 bases aligning to TRBD2. Germline V lookup: CDR1 MNHEY, CDR2 SMNVEV (reference sequence). This CDR3 has 16 residues. V was pared by 5 bases and J by 5 bases, with 9 bases of the junction left unmatched. The CDR3 is CASSPGAGGYTGELFF. As DNA, the CDR3 is TGTGCCAGCAGTCCAGGGGCGGGGGGGTATACCGGGGAGCTGTTTTTT.

This clone was detected once. The V call is TRBV4-1, the J call TRBJ2-1; D is undetermined. The germline CDR1 and CDR2 sequences are MGHRA and YSYEKL. V lost 0 bases to trimming and J lost 0 bases, with 9 bases between them. CDR3 length: 16 residues. The CDR3 here is CASSQESRVSYNEQFF. The CDR3 nucleotides read TGCGCCAGCAGCCAAGAGTCACGGGTCTCCTACAATGAGCAGTTCTTC.

This clone was counted between two and nine times. The CDR3: CASSKGPGEGDTTEQYF. DNA of the CDR3: TGTGCCAGCAGCAAAGGACCGGGGGAGGGGGATACTACAGAGCAGTACTTC. The gene calls are TRBV21-1 and TRBJ2-7; whether TRBD2, the table's D call, matches the DNA was not checked. TRBV21-1 is noted as a pseudogene. The CDR3 is 17 amino acids.

This chain connects TRBV5-1 to TRBJ2-3; TRBD1 might be the D (6 bases). The V end lost 0 bases, the J end lost 5 bases, and 13 bases lay between the germline ends. This CDR3 is built from 15 residues. CDR1 is SGHRS and CDR2 is YFSETQ in the germline V gene. The CDR3 DNA reads TGCGCCAGCAGCTTGGAGCAGGGGTCTATAGATACGCAGTATTTT. It specifies CASSLEQGSIDTQYF.

The V gene is TRBV28, the J gene TRBJ2-1, with D maybe TRBD2 (6 bases). This CDR3 spans 14 amino acids. Trimming stripped 3 bases from V and 5 bases from J, with 11 bases between. Germline lookup yields CDR1 MDHEN and CDR2 SYDVKM. The CDR3 bases are TGTGCCAGCAGTTTCGGCGGGACGGACAATGAGCAGTTCTTC. Its protein product is CASSFGGTDNEQFF.

V and J are TRBV6-1 and TRBJ2-5, with D tentatively TRBD2 (5 bases). Germline CDR1 reads MNHNS; CDR2 reads SASEGT. The CDR3 runs 16 residues. The V end was cut by 4 bases, the J end by 11 bases, with 26 bases between. DNA of the CDR3: TGTGCCAGCAGTGGATTTCCGGGAAAGCCCCCCTCTGAGCAGTACTTC. Its protein product is CASSGFPGKPPSEQYF.

This chain links TRBV14 with TRBJ2-3; 15 bases are shared with TRBD2. Germline V gene sequence: CDR1 SGHDN, CDR2 FVKESK. The CDR3 has 20 amino acids. V was pared by 5 bases and J by 3 bases, with 15 bases of the junction left unmatched. The CDR3 loop is CASSKGLAGGATSWTDTQYF. The CDR3 DNA reads as TGTGCCAGCAGCAAAGGACTAGCGGGGGGGGCAACATCATGGACAGATACGCAGTATTTT.

This clone was observed once. V gene TRBV6-6 combines with J gene TRBJ2-7; tentative D call: TRBD1 (6 bases). Trimming took 7 bases from V and 5 from J, leaving 18 bases between them. CDR1 is MNHNY and CDR2 is SVGAGI in the germline V gene (reference sequence). The CDR3 sequence is 14 residues long. The CDR3 region has the DNA TGTGCCAGCACCCAAAGCAGGGCAGGGGACGAGCAGTACTTC. The encoded protein is CASTQSRAGDEQYF.

V is TRBV4-3 and J is TRBJ1-3; D possibly corresponds to TRBD1 (5 bases). From germline, CDR1 is LGHNA and CDR2 YSLEER. This CDR3 spans 16 amino acids. With 2 bases removed from V and 0 bases from J, the gap between germline ends came to 11 bases. The CDR3 loop is CASSQQQVSSGNTIYF. The CDR3 DNA sequence: TGCGCCAGCAGCCAACAACAGGTTTCCTCTGGAAACACCATATATTTT.

V is TRBV18 and J is TRBJ2-1; D may be TRBD2 (5 bases). Germline V gives CDR1 KGHSH, CDR2 LQKENI. There are 14 residues in the CDR3. Trimming pared 3 bases from V and 9 bases from J, leaving 15 bases between. CDR3 residues: CASSPESRGIEQFF. The DNA of the CDR3 is TGTGCCAGCTCACCGGAGTCTCGAGGGATTGAGCAGTTCTTC.